The rows below give T cell receptor beta chains drawn from one sample of a study of CD4+ T cells in melanoma. Assay: immunoSEQ multiplex PCR; the TCRdb copy retains only in-frame clones and omits some. The table lists 52,000 or so clones, 60% to 80% of them singletons. Sequencing was performed on tumor tissue. These receptors were collected from a human donor with melanoma. Each CDR3 is given with its conserved first and last residue. D genes are given only for firm matches. Clone size is given for some rows only: seen once, a few or many times, or a class if the clone is expanded.

j_call	clone_size	v_call	d_call	cdr3_nt	cdr3_aa
TRBJ2-5	.	TRBV2	.	TGTGCCAGCACTGAGGTACAAGAGACCCAGTACTTC	CASTEVQETQYF
TRBJ1-4	medium-sized	TRBV19	TRBD1	TGTGCCAGTAGTATCATCACAGGGGGCGAAGGTGAAAAACTGTTTTTT	CASSIITGGEGEKLFF
TRBJ1-4	.	TRBV14	.	TGTGCCAGCAGCCAAGGTCTCGATTCGACCCCAACTAATGAAAAACTGTTTTTT	CASSQGLDSTPTNEKLFF
TRBJ2-7	.	TRBV4-3	.	TGCGCCAGCAGCCAGTGGCGGGGTTTAGACGAGCAGTACTTC	CASSQWRGLDEQYF
TRBJ1-1	.	TRBV6-5	.	TGTGCCAGCAGTTACACAGGAGAGACTGAAGCTTTCTTT	CASSYTGETEAFF
TRBJ2-3	few	TRBV28	.	TGTGCCAGCAGTTTACAGGGCCCAGATACGCAGTATTTT	CASSLQGPDTQYF
TRBJ1-4	few	TRBV2	TRBD1	TGTGCCAGCGGGTCTGTGACAGGGAGTGAAAAACTGTTTTTT	CASGSVTGSEKLFF
TRBJ1-1	.	TRBV6-1	.	TGTGCCAGCAGTGAGAGGCCGAAAAATACTGAAGCTTTCTTT	CASSERPKNTEAFF
TRBJ1-6	few	TRBV7-8	.	TGTGCCAGCAGCTTAGGGACGGGCTATAATTCACCCCTCCACTTT	CASSLGTGYNSPLHF
TRBJ2-2	.	TRBV10-3	TRBD2	TGTGCCATCAGTGAGTCGCGAGCGGGGGGCTCGAACACCGGGGAGCTGTTTTTT	CAISESRAGGSNTGELFF
TRBJ2-2	.	TRBV28	.	TGTGCCAGCAGGACCGCAGGGGCTGGAACCGGGGAGCTGTTTTTT	CASRTAGAGTGELFF
TRBJ2-7	.	TRBV15	TRBD2	TGTGCCACCAGCCCCCGGGGGGGTGATTACGAGCAGTACTTC	CATSPRGGDYEQYF
TRBJ2-7	few	TRBV5-6	.	TGTGCCAGCAGCTTGGCCGCCGGGAGCTCCTACGAGCAGTACTTC	CASSLAAGSSYEQYF
TRBJ1-2	.	TRBV5-3	TRBD1	TGTGCCAGCAGCTTTGGGACAGGGCGCTATGGCTACACCTTC	CASSFGTGRYGYTF
TRBJ2-7	.	TRBV29-1	.	TGCAGCGTCGAACAGGGAGAGAGCTACGAGCAGTACTTC	CSVEQGESYEQYF
TRBJ1-5	.	TRBV27	.	TGTGCCAGCAGTTTTCTGGGGCGCTTAGATCAGCCCCAGCATTTT	CASSFLGRLDQPQHF
TRBJ2-3	.	TRBV13	.	TGTGCCAGCAGCGATCGGGGGCCAGATACGCAGTATTTT	CASSDRGPDTQYF
TRBJ1-5	.	TRBV19	.	TGTGCCAGGGGTCCGGCACATAGCAATCAGCCCCAGCATTTT	CARGPAHSNQPQHF
TRBJ2-4	few	TRBV7-9	TRBD2	TGTGCCAGCAGCTCCAAAACCCGAGCGGGGGGGCCGGGCAAAAACATTCAGTACTTC	CASSSKTRAGGPGKNIQYF
TRBJ2-1	few	TRBV18	TRBD2	TGTGCCAGCTCACCAGGCGGGGGGACCTACAATGAGCAGTTCTTC	CASSPGGGTYNEQFF
TRBJ2-3	many	TRBV5-6	.	TGTGCCAGCAGCTTCCCCGGACAGCCCACAGATACGCAGTATTTT	CASSFPGQPTDTQYF
TRBJ1-1	.	TRBV4-1	.	TGCGCCAGCAGCCAAGGTGGGGATAATGAAGCTTTCTTT	CASSQGGDNEAFF
TRBJ2-7	.	TRBV7-9	TRBD1	TGTGCCAGCAGCAGGACAGGGGACGCCTACGAGCAGTACTTC	CASSRTGDAYEQYF
TRBJ1-2	many	TRBV27	TRBD1	TGTGCCAGCAGCCGACAGGGTGACTATGGCTACACCTTC	CASSRQGDYGYTF
TRBJ1-2	few	TRBV29-1	TRBD1	TGCAGCGTTGGTACAGGGGGAGTATATGGCTACACCTTC	CSVGTGGVYGYTF
TRBJ1-1	many	TRBV13	.	TGTGCCAGCAGCTTAGGGGGTGCGAACACTGAAGCTTTCTTT	CASSLGGANTEAFF
TRBJ2-7	.	TRBV28	.	TGTGCCAGCAGTTTCAGGGGGGTCCCCTACGAGCAGTACTTC	CASSFRGVPYEQYF
TRBJ2-3	.	TRBV5-6	.	TGTGCCAGCAGCTTGGAATTAGAACAGGGACTCACAGATACGCAGTATTTT	CASSLELEQGLTDTQYF
TRBJ1-5	.	TRBV19	.	TGTGCCAGTAGAAAGTATGACACTTATCAGCCCCAGCATTTT	CASRKYDTYQPQHF
TRBJ1-6	.	TRBV27	.	TGTGCCAGCTCAAGCTCCTATAATTCACCCCTCCACTTT	CASSSSYNSPLHF
TRBJ1-2	.	TRBV13	TRBD1	TGTGCCAGCAGCTCGGGGGACAGGCTTAACTATGGCTACACCTTC	CASSSGDRLNYGYTF
TRBJ2-5	.	TRBV19	TRBD2	TGTGCCAGTAGTGCGGGAGCCCTGCAAGAGACCCAGTACTTC	CASSAGALQETQYF
TRBJ2-5	few	TRBV28	TRBD2	TGTGCCAGCAGTTTAGAAGTAGCGGGGGGGCCCCACCAAGAGACCCAGTACTTC	CASSLEVAGGPHQETQYF
TRBJ1-1	.	TRBV6-5	TRBD1	TGTGCCAGCAGATTAACAGGGGGCACTGAAGCTTTCTTT	CASRLTGGTEAFF
TRBJ2-4	.	TRBV15	.	TGTGCCACCAGCAGCTATGGGTCCAAAAACATTCAGTACTTC	CATSSYGSKNIQYF
TRBJ2-7	.	TRBV7-9	TRBD2	TGTGCCAGCAGCCACAGACTAGCGGGGGACCCGTACGAGCAGTACTTC	CASSHRLAGDPYEQYF
TRBJ2-7	once	TRBV5-1	.	TGCGCCAGCAGCTCGACGGGAACGGGGACAAGATGGGACAAGGCCTACGAGCAGTACTTC	CASSSTGTGTRWDKAYEQYF
TRBJ2-5	.	TRBV5-6	TRBD2	TGTGCCAGCAGCTTGGTTGCTAGCGGGGGAAACCAAGAGACCCAGTACTTC	CASSLVASGGNQETQYF
TRBJ1-5	.	TRBV9	.	TGTGCCAGCAGCGTAGATTCCAGGAGCAATCAGCCCCAGCATTTT	CASSVDSRSNQPQHF
TRBJ2-2	.	TRBV7-9	.	TGTGCCAGCAGCTTAGACAGAAACACCGGGGAGCTGTTTTTT	CASSLDRNTGELFF
TRBJ2-6	.	TRBV4-1	.	TGCGCCAGCAGCCAAGATACGGGGGGCTCAGCCAACGTCCTGACTTTC	CASSQDTGGSANVLTF
TRBJ1-2	.	TRBV2	.	TGTGCCAGCAGCGACAGGACAACTAACTATGGCTACACCTTC	CASSDRTTNYGYTF